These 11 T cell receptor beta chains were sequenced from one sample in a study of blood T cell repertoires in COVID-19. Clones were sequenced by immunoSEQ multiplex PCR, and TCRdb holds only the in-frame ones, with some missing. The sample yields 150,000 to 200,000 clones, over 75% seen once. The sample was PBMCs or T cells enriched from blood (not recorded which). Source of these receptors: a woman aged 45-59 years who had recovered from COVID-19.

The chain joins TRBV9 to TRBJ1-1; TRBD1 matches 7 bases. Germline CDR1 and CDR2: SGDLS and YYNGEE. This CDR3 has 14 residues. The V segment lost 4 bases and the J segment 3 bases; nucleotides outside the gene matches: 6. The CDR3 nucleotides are TGTGCCAGCAGCCCGACAGGGTTTGACACTGAAGCTTTCTTT. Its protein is CASSPTGFDTEAFF.

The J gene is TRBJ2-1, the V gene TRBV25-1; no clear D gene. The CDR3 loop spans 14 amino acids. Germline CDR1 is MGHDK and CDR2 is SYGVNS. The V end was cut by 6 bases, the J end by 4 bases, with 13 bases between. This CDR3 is CASRMTSNYNEQFF. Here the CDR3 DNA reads TGTGCCAGCAGGATGACTTCGAATTACAATGAGCAGTTCTTC.

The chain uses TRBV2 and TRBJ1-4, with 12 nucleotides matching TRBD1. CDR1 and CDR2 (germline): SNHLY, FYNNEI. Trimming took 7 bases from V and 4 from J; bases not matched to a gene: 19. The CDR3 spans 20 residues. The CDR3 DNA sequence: TGTGCCAGCAATCCCCCGGGACAGGGGGCGCTTTGGGGGCTTAATGAAAAACTGTTTTTT. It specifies CASNPPGQGALWGLNEKLFF.

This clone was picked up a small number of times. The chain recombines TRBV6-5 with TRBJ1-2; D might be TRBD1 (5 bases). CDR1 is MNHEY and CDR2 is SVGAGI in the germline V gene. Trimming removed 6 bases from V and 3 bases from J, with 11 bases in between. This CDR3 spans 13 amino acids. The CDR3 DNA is TGTGCCAGCAGCACCAGGGATTACTATGGCTACACCTTC. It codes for CASSTRDYYGYTF.

Here the CDR3 DNA reads TGTGCCACCAGCAGAGTCAGTGAAAAACTGTTTTTT. Translated: CATSRVSEKLFF. The chain has TRBV15 and TRBJ1-4; no reliable D call. CDR1 is LNHNV, CDR2 YYDKDF, per germline (reference sequence). V was cut by 1 base and J by 7 bases, with 4 bases left in between. CDR3 length: 12 amino acids.

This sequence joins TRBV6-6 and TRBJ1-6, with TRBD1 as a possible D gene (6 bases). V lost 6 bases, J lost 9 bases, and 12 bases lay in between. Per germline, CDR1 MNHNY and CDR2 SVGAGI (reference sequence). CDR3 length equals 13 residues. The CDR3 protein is CASSRGKGSPLHF. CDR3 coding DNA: TGTGCCAGCAGCAGGGGTAAGGGTTCACCCCTCCACTTT.

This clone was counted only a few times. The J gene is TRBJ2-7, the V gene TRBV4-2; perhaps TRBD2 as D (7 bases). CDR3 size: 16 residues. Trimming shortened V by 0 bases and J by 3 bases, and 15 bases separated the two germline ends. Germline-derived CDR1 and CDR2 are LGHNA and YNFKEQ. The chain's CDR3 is CASSQEAAGARYEQYF. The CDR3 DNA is TGTGCCAGCAGCCAAGAAGCCGCGGGGGCCCGCTACGAGCAGTACTTC.

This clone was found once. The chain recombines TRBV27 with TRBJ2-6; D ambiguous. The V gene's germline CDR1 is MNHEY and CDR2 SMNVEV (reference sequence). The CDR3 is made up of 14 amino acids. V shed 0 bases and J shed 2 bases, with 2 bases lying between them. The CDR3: CASSLSAGANVLTF. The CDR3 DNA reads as TGTGCCAGCAGTTTATCCGCTGGGGCCAACGTCCTGACTTTC.

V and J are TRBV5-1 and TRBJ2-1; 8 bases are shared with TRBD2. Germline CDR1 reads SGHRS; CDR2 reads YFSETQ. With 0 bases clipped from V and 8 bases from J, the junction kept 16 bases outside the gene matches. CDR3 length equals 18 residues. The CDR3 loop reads CASSLGWRTSWSVDEQFF. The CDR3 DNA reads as TGCGCCAGCAGCTTGGGGTGGAGGACTAGCTGGTCCGTCGATGAGCAGTTCTTC.

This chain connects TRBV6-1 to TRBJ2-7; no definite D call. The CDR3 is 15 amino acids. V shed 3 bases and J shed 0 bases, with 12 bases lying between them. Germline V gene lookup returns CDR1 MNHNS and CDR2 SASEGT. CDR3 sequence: CASSEFGQPSYEQYF. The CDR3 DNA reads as TGTGCCAGCAGTGAGTTTGGGCAGCCCTCCTACGAGCAGTACTTC.

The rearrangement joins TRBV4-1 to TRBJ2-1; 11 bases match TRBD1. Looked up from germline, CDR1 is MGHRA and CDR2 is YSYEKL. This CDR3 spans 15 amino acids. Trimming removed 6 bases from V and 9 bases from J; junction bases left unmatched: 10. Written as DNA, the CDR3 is TGCGCCAGCAGTGGGGCGGACAGGGGGCCTGGTGAGCAGTTCTTC. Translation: CASSGADRGPGEQFF.